This TCR beta chain was found in a study of blood T cell repertoires in COVID-19. On the study more broadly: Acute and convalescent COVID-19 specimens originated in the United States, Italy and Spain. T cells, B-cell-depleted T cells, or PBMCs supplied cDNA or gDNA.

In the original analysis: Estimation of nucleated cell counts relied on the amplification of reference gene primers. Here immunoSEQ multiplex PCR was the method, and the copy in TCRdb shows in-frame clones only, minus some. That table supplies the V and J calls and clone size; D and trimming were determined from the DNA. The sample carries under 13,000 clones, 65% to 90% recorded once. Germline V lookup: CDR1 SGHRS, CDR2 YFSETQ. Trimming took 2 bases from V and 6 from J, leaving 13 bases between them. The CDR3 length is 14 residues. The rearrangement uses TRBV5-1 and TRBJ2-3; D not certain. This receptor was obtained from a man aged 65-85 years with active COVID-19. Material for sequencing was peripheral blood. The CDR3 region is CASSFGSPRDTQYF. The CDR3 region has the DNA TGCGCCAGCAGCTTCGGGTCGCCCCGGGATACGCAGTATTTT.